The clone carrying this T cell receptor beta chain turned up a few times. What it binds is not known. The sample is drawn from a study of response to subunit inactivated influenza vaccine. Study-level findings and limits: The authors suggested that every seasonal influenza vaccination recruits few new T cells.

The V gene lost 2 bases and the J gene lost 5 bases, with 18 bases spanning the gap. There are 15 residues in the CDR3. The germline V gene encodes CDR1 SQVTM and CDR2 ANQGSEA. Each CDR3 protein gets one entry after TCRdb re-called the RT-PCR reads with MiXCR. Altogether about 570,000 distinct CDR3 sequences are present, 11% being singletons, with the ten largest covering approximately 10%. The same data also went into a second study, on T cells expressing NK-cell markers. That source reports: Synthesis of TCR beta cDNA relied on 5'RACE template switching carrying UMIs.

This chain connects TRBV29-1 to TRBJ1-2; D call uncertain. Here the sequenced sample was PBMCs from blood, taken on the day of vaccination. The receptor was derived from a man aged 50-60 years who received an inactivated influenza vaccine. The CDR3 region is CSVERAGVGLYGYTF. The CDR3 DNA reads as TGCAGCGTTGAAAGGGCTGGGGTTGGGCTTTATGGCTACACCTTC.